The 20 T cell receptor beta chains below all came from one sample that was sequenced in a study of cytomegalovirus exposure and HLA in healthy donors listed by TCRdb under 2017. Libraries were built with the immunoSEQ multiplex PCR assay. A mixture of 60 forward primers for TCR Vbeta segments and 13 reverse primers for TCR Jbeta segments was used in the multiplex PCR. What TCRdb holds here is the immuneACCESS table cut down to in-frame rearrangements. Part of the clones is not present; checked against another copy, under half of the missing clones reflect an unresolved V gene, and the others are unexplained. The sample contains approximately 160,000 clones, 82% of them found a single time. 1.5% of the sample lies in the top ten. The material sequenced was PBMCs. The receptor source for this set is a male donor in good health and CMV-seronegative.

The chain employs TRBV11-2 and TRBJ2-1; a weak D match, TRBD1 (6 bases). This CDR3 has 13 amino acids. Germline CDR1 SGHAT, CDR2 FQNNGV. The V end was cut by 1 base, the J end by 8 bases, with 9 bases between. The CDR3 protein is CASSLAHRDEQFF. CDR3 DNA sequence: TGTGCCAGCAGCTTAGCACACAGGGATGAGCAGTTCTTC.

The chain couples TRBV14 to TRBJ1-6, with D uncertain. CDR3 length equals 12 residues. The germline V gene encodes CDR1 SGHDN and CDR2 FVKESK. Trimming shortened V by 1 base and J by 10 bases, and 5 bases separated the two germline ends. The CDR3 region is CASSQAGSPLHF. CDR3 in DNA: TGTGCCAGCAGCCAAGCAGGATCACCCCTCCACTTT.

The chain combines TRBV7-8 with TRBJ1-5; TRBD1 is a possible D gene (5 bases). This CDR3 is 14 amino acids long. V was trimmed by 5 bases and J by 3 bases, leaving 11 bases between them. Looked up from germline, CDR1 is SGHVS and CDR2 is FQNEAQ. The CDR3 sequence: CASSLDSVNQPQHF. The CDR3, as DNA: TGTGCCAGCAGCCTTGACAGCGTCAATCAGCCCCAGCATTTT.

The V and J genes are TRBV7-9 and TRBJ2-5, with unresolved D. Germline V gene lookup returns CDR1 SEHNR and CDR2 FQNEAQ (reference sequence). Between the trimmed V and J ends, which lost 5 bases and 5 bases, there was a span of 12 bases. CDR3 length equals 13 residues. In DNA form, the CDR3 reads TGTGCCAGCAGCGATTACATGGAGGAGACCCAGTACTTC. This sequence encodes CASSDYMEETQYF.

V and J are TRBV27 and TRBJ2-1; TRBD2 agrees at 12 bases. This CDR3 is 22 amino acids long. The trim removed 5 bases at V and 5 bases at J, leaving 25 bases unmatched. Germline assignment: CDR1 MNHEY and CDR2 SMNVEV (reference sequence). As DNA, the CDR3 is TGTGCCAGCAGTCCTAGGTTAGCGGCAGGGTCGTCTAGCGGGAGGGCCCACAATGAGCAGTTCTTC. Its translation is CASSPRLAAGSSSGRAHNEQFF.

V and J are TRBV19 and TRBJ2-2; 7 bases are a match to TRBD2. V trimming: 7 bases; J trimming: 5 bases; junction bases outside the gene matches: 7. Germline CDR1 LNHDA, CDR2 SQIVND (reference sequence). This CDR3 region has 14 residues. The CDR3 loop reads CASTGLVGTGELFF. CDR3 nucleotides: TGTGCCAGTACTGGACTAGTAGGGACCGGGGAGCTGTTTTTT.

The rearrangement uses TRBV6-5 and TRBJ2-1, with TRBD1 as a possible D gene (5 bases). Germline V lookup: CDR1 MNHEY, CDR2 SVGAGI. Trimming removed 0 bases at V and 5 bases at J, with 14 bases between. This CDR3 is 16 amino acids long. CDR3 in amino acids: CASSYSAWGWNNEQFF. CDR3 DNA: TGTGCCAGCAGTTACTCAGCGTGGGGCTGGAACAATGAGCAGTTCTTC.

V usage is TRBV11-2 and J usage is TRBJ1-2, with 9 bases identical to TRBD1. The CDR3 has 14 amino acids. Germline lookup yields CDR1 SGHAT and CDR2 FQNNGV. V lost 2 bases, J lost 5 bases, and 3 bases stayed unmatched. CDR3 DNA sequence: TGTGCCAGCAGCTTACCCGGGACAGGGTATGGCTACACCTTC. Translating it yields CASSLPGTGYGYTF.

The chain couples TRBV6-1 to TRBJ2-1; the match to TRBD2 covers 9 bases. Germline V gene lookup returns CDR1 MNHNS and CDR2 SASEGT. CDR3 length: 19 residues. The V segment lost 2 bases and the J segment 4 bases; nucleotides outside the gene matches: 15. The CDR3 sequence is CASSEILGLAGQPYNEQFF. The CDR3 region has the DNA TGTGCCAGCAGTGAAATACTGGGGCTAGCGGGGCAACCATACAATGAGCAGTTCTTC.

The V and J genes are TRBV19 and TRBJ2-3, with a weak D call TRBD1 (6 bases). Germline CDR1 LNHDA, CDR2 SQIVND (reference sequence). V lost 4 bases to trimming and J lost 6 bases, with 20 bases between them. The CDR3 consists of 16 residues. The CDR3 sequence: CASSKDTGSVKDTQYF. Here the CDR3 DNA reads TGTGCCAGTAGTAAAGATACAGGGTCGGTAAAGGATACGCAGTATTTT.

This clone was counted only a few times. The gene calls are TRBV7-2 and TRBJ1-6; 9 nucleotides agree with TRBD1. Germline CDR1 SGHTA, CDR2 FQGNSA. CDR3 length: 14 amino acids. Trimming removed 6 bases from V and 9 bases from J; junction bases left unmatched: 6. The CDR3 protein is CASRLQGASSPLHF. Written as DNA, the CDR3 is TGTGCCAGCAGGTTACAGGGGGCTAGTTCACCCCTCCACTTT.

This clone has only a few counts. The chain recombines TRBV28 with TRBJ2-6, with TRBD1 matching over 7 bases. Germline V gene sequence: CDR1 MDHEN, CDR2 SYDVKM. The CDR3 runs to 16 residues. J lost 2 bases, V lost 5 bases, and 6 bases had no gene match. DNA of the CDR3: TGTGCCAGCAGTCCCGACAGGGCCGCTGGGGCCAACGTCCTGACTTTC. This translates into CASSPDRAAGANVLTF.

This chain connects TRBV7-3 to TRBJ2-3, with a possible D match to TRBD2 (5 bases). CDR1 is SGHTA, CDR2 FQGTGA, per germline. The V gene lost 2 bases and the J gene lost 10 bases, with 13 bases spanning the gap. The CDR3 consists of 13 residues. The CDR3 nucleotides read TGTGCCAGCAGCTTATTTCCGGACTCCCCGCAGTATTTT. This gives the protein CASSLFPDSPQYF.

This rearrangement joins TRBV7-3 to TRBJ2-1; 11 bases agree with TRBD2. There are 15 residues in the CDR3. Germline V gene lookup returns CDR1 SGHTA and CDR2 FQGTGA. V was clipped by 5 bases and J by 8 bases; unmatched bases: 8. The CDR3 nucleotides are TGTGCCAGCAGCGAACTAGCGGGAGCCTTTGATGAGCAGTTCTTC. It specifies CASSELAGAFDEQFF.

The V gene is TRBV29-1, the J gene TRBJ1-1; D not certain. CDR1 is SQVTM and CDR2 is ANQGSEA in the germline V gene. The V and J ends lost 5 bases and 7 bases respectively, with 8 bases between them. CDR3 size: 10 residues. The CDR3, as DNA: TGCAGCGTTAGCAGAGGTGAAGCTTTCTTT. Translating gives CSVSRGEAFF.

The V gene is TRBV6-1, the J gene TRBJ2-5, with 10 bases matching TRBD1. J lost 2 bases, V lost 2 bases, and 5 bases had no gene match. CDR3 length equals 16 residues. The germline CDR1 and CDR2 sequences are MNHNS and SASEGT. In nucleotides, the CDR3 is TGTGCCAGCAGTGAACACGACAGGGGGCTTCAAGAGACCCAGTACTTC. Its protein is CASSEHDRGLQETQYF.

On this clone: The junction does not match germline at one end; this may be a read error. The J gene is TRBJ2-7, the V gene TRBV2; 10 bases are shared with TRBD1. CDR1 is SNHLY, CDR2 FYNNEI, per germline. The CDR3 runs to 15 residues. This chain's CDR3 is CAGSPAWDRGSEQYF. The CDR3 DNA is TGTGCCGGCAGCCCAGCGTGGGACAGGGGTTCCGAGCAGTACTTC. Full variable domain (rest looked up from reference TRBV2 and TRBJ2-7): EPEVTQTPSHQVTQMGQEVILRCVPISNHLYFYWYRQILGQKVEFLVSFYNNEISEKSEIFDDQFSVERPDGSNFTLKIRSTKLEDSAMYFCAGSPAWDRGSEQYFGPGTRLTVT.

The CDR3: CASSRTGRGMNTEAFF. As DNA, the CDR3 is TGTGCCAGCAGTAGGACAGGGAGGGGCATGAACACTGAAGCTTTCTTT. The rearrangement links TRBV11-2 to TRBJ1-1, with 8 bases matching TRBD1. Germline trimming cut 6 bases from V and 0 bases from J; bases unmatched to any gene: 9. Germline V gene lookup returns CDR1 SGHAT and CDR2 FQNNGV. The CDR3 loop spans 16 amino acids.

The CDR3 DNA is TGTGCCACAAGGGGCCTCAGGGGAGGCACAGATACGCAGTATTTT. Translating gives CATRGLRGGTDTQYF. The chain links TRBV19 to TRBJ2-3; tentatively, D is TRBD1 (6 bases). Germline V gene lookup returns CDR1 LNHDA and CDR2 SQIVND (reference sequence). V was trimmed by 10 bases and J by 1 base, leaving 18 bases between them. The CDR3 loop spans 15 amino acids.

This clone was detected only a few times. The chain links TRBV6-1 to TRBJ2-7; 7 bases agree with TRBD1. Germline V gene data show CDR1 as MNHNS and CDR2 as SASEGT. The CDR3 contains 15 residues. The V gene end was trimmed by 1 base and the J gene end by 0 bases; junction bases not matched to a gene: 3. In nucleotides, the CDR3 is TGTGCCAGCAGTGAAGAGACAGGGAACTCCTACGAGCAGTACTTC. Residues: CASSEETGNSYEQYF.